This TCR beta chain was documented in a study of cytomegalovirus exposure and HLA in healthy donors. About this clone: Its antigen is not known.

PCR was performed using 60 Vbeta and 13 Jbeta primers. Assay: immunoSEQ multiplex PCR; the TCRdb copy retains only in-frame clones and omits some. The table records about 130,000 clones, around 77% of them present only once. Study-level results: A later analysis appeared to link common viral pathogens to several of the most significant clusters. One variant, a missense change in DCLRE1C, was linked in a later analysis to TCR beta V- and J-gene trimming.

J was trimmed by 4 bases and V by 3 bases; bases with no gene match: 6. CDR3 size: 16 residues. Germline V gene lookup returns CDR1 SGHRS and CDR2 YFSETQ. Each donor was healthy, and each was a bone marrow donor. The sequenced sample was PBMCs. This chain uses TRBV5-1 with TRBJ2-2, with 10 bases matching TRBD2. This sequence originates from a woman aged 60 to 75 in good health and CMV-seronegative. The CDR3 DNA follows: TGCGCCAGCAGCTCCGGGACTAGCGAGGGCACCGGGGAGCTGTTTTTT. Encoded protein: CASSSGTSEGTGELFF.